The clone carrying this TCR beta chain was recorded many times. The library was built from about 400 ng RNA with molecular barcoded adaptors for alpha/delta and beta/gamma chains. MiXCR, run by TCRdb on the reads, gives a single entry per CDR3 protein. The data hold over 45,000 distinct CDR3 sequences, with over 9.5% observed a single time. This sample stems from a study of read filtering for tumor transcriptome and immune sequencing. Germline CDR1 reads LNHNV; CDR2 reads YYDKDF (reference sequence). The germline V and J ends were trimmed by 6 bases and 2 bases, with 7 bases remaining between them. This CDR3 comprises 12 residues.

This sequence originates from a donor at least 40 years old with multiple myeloma. The chain has TRBV15 and TRBJ2-5; D is unresolved. The sequenced material came from a population of CD138-negative cells sorted from bone marrow. The CDR3 loop is CATRDVQETQYF. Here the CDR3 DNA reads TGTGCCACCAGGGATGTACAAGAGACCCAGTACTTC.